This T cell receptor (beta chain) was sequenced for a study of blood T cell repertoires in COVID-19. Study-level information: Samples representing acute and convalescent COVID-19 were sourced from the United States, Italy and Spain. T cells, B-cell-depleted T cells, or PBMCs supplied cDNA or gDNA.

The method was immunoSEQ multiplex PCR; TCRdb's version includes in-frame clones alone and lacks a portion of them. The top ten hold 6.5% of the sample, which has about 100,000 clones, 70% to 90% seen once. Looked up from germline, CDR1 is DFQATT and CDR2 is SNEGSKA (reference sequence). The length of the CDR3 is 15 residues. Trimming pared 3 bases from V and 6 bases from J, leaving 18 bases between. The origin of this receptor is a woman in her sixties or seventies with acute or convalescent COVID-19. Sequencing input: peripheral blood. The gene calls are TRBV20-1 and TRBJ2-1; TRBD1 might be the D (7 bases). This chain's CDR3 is CSASSGTQGGNEQFF. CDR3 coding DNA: TGCAGTGCTAGTAGTGGGACCCAGGGGGGCAATGAGCAGTTCTTC.